These T cell receptor beta chains were read from a single sample in a study of shared clonotypes between healthy human individuals. Data came from immunoSEQ multiplex PCR; TCRdb stores just in-frame clones and leaves some out. The table includes 2 million to 2.5 million clones, just under 95% detected once. The source material was naive CD4+ T cells from PBMCs. All receptors derive from a man aged 18-30 years in good health. Some clones in this sample may be carry-over from other donors' samples. The CDR3 runs from the conserved cysteine through the conserved F or W. Each record gives: D gene, clone size, V gene, J gene, CDR3 DNA, CDR3 protein. D genes are given only for firm matches. The size of a clone is reported for some rows only, either as once, few or many, or as a class for expanded clones.

d_gene: TRBD2
abundance: once
v_gene: TRBV6-5
j_gene: TRBJ2-5
CDR3nt: TGTGCCAGCAGTTACAGGGAGGGCCAAGAGACCCAGTACTTC
CDR3aa: CASSYREGQETQYF

d_gene: -
abundance: -
v_gene: TRBV29-1
j_gene: TRBJ1-2
CDR3nt: TGCAGCGTTTTTTTTTCAGGGCAGGGCTATGGCTACACCTTC
CDR3aa: CSVFFSGQGYGYTF

d_gene: TRBD1
abundance: few
v_gene: TRBV10-3
j_gene: TRBJ1-5
CDR3nt: TGTGCCATCGGACAGGGTAGCAATCAGCCCCAGCATTTT
CDR3aa: CAIGQGSNQPQHF

d_gene: -
abundance: -
v_gene: TRBV18
j_gene: TRBJ2-3
CDR3nt: TGTGCCAGCTCACAAGGGGTTCCAGATACGCAGTATTTT
CDR3aa: CASSQGVPDTQYF

d_gene: TRBD1
abundance: -
v_gene: TRBV6-1
j_gene: TRBJ2-1
CDR3nt: TGTGCCAGCAGTGCCCGGGACAGGGGGCGCAATGAGCAGTTCTTC
CDR3aa: CASSARDRGRNEQFF

d_gene: -
abundance: -
v_gene: TRBV6-4
j_gene: TRBJ2-1
CDR3nt: TGTGCCAGCAGCGCAATAAACTCAGTCTACAATGAGCAGTTCTTC
CDR3aa: CASSAINSVYNEQFF

d_gene: TRBD1
abundance: -
v_gene: TRBV5-1
j_gene: TRBJ2-1
CDR3nt: TGCGCCAGCAAACAGACAGGGGGCAATGAGCAGTTCTTC
CDR3aa: CASKQTGGNEQFF

d_gene: -
abundance: -
v_gene: TRBV21-1
j_gene: TRBJ1-5
CDR3nt: TGTGCCAGCAGCAAAGTGGAAAGAGTCCAGCATTTT
CDR3aa: CASSKVERVQHF

d_gene: -
abundance: -
v_gene: TRBV9
j_gene: TRBJ1-1
CDR3nt: TGTGCCAGCACCCGACGGCAGGGGAACACTGAAGCTTTCTTT
CDR3aa: CASTRRQGNTEAFF

d_gene: TRBD1
abundance: -
v_gene: TRBV25-1
j_gene: TRBJ2-6
CDR3nt: TGTGCCAGCAGTGAATCGGCAGGGGGAAGCTCTGGGGCCAACGTCCTGACTTTC
CDR3aa: CASSESAGGSSGANVLTF

d_gene: TRBD2
abundance: -
v_gene: TRBV14
j_gene: TRBJ2-1
CDR3nt: TGTGCCAGCAGCCTGGGAGGGGAGGTCAATGAGCAGTTCTTC
CDR3aa: CASSLGGEVNEQFF

d_gene: -
abundance: -
v_gene: TRBV7-3
j_gene: TRBJ2-7
CDR3nt: TGTGCCAGCAGCCCCGGGCTAGCGAACGACGAGCAGTACTTC
CDR3aa: CASSPGLANDEQYF

d_gene: -
abundance: -
v_gene: TRBV6-1
j_gene: TRBJ1-5
CDR3nt: TGTGCCAGCAGTGAAAGCAGAAATCAGCCCCAGCATTTT
CDR3aa: CASSESRNQPQHF

d_gene: -
abundance: -
v_gene: TRBV28
j_gene: TRBJ1-3
CDR3nt: TGTGCCAGCAGCCGGGACAACGGGGGGAACACCATATATTTT
CDR3aa: CASSRDNGGNTIYF

d_gene: -
abundance: -
v_gene: TRBV6-1
j_gene: TRBJ2-4
CDR3nt: TGTGCCAGCAGTGAAGACCTGGCCAAAAACATTCAGTACTTC
CDR3aa: CASSEDLAKNIQYF

d_gene: TRBD1
abundance: -
v_gene: TRBV18
j_gene: TRBJ2-7
CDR3nt: TGTGCCAGCTCACCGCAGCGGACAGGTTTGATCAACGAGCAGTACTTC
CDR3aa: CASSPQRTGLINEQYF

d_gene: -
abundance: -
v_gene: TRBV5-1
j_gene: TRBJ1-1
CDR3nt: TGCGCCAGCAGCTTCCCATCGGTCCGGAACACTGAAGCTTTCTTT
CDR3aa: CASSFPSVRNTEAFF

d_gene: -
abundance: -
v_gene: TRBV10-1
j_gene: TRBJ2-1
CDR3nt: TGCGCCAGCAGGGTCAGCTCCTACAATGAGCAGTTCTTC
CDR3aa: CASRVSSYNEQFF

d_gene: TRBD1
abundance: -
v_gene: TRBV10-3
j_gene: TRBJ2-3
CDR3nt: TGTGCCATCAGCGACAGGGTGACAGATACGCAGTATTTT
CDR3aa: CAISDRVTDTQYF

d_gene: TRBD2
abundance: once
v_gene: TRBV18
j_gene: TRBJ2-1
CDR3nt: TGTGCCAGCTCACCCGTTGTAAGCGGGGAATACAATGAGCAGTTCTTC
CDR3aa: CASSPVVSGEYNEQFF

d_gene: -
abundance: -
v_gene: TRBV6-5
j_gene: TRBJ1-1
CDR3nt: TGTGCCAGCAGTTACCGCGGACCTTACACTGAAGCTTTCTTT
CDR3aa: CASSYRGPYTEAFF

d_gene: -
abundance: -
v_gene: TRBV14
j_gene: TRBJ2-3
CDR3nt: TGTGCCAGCAGCCAAGATCTCGCGGGGGCAAGCACAGATACGCAGTATTTT
CDR3aa: CASSQDLAGASTDTQYF

d_gene: -
abundance: -
v_gene: TRBV29-1
j_gene: TRBJ1-1
CDR3nt: TGCAGCGTTGACTTGGCAGGTAGCCGAGGCGCTGAAGCTTTCTTT
CDR3aa: CSVDLAGSRGAEAFF

d_gene: -
abundance: -
v_gene: TRBV29-1
j_gene: TRBJ2-7
CDR3nt: TGCAGCGTAGTTACAGCGGCCCTATCCTACGAGCAGTACTTC
CDR3aa: CSVVTAALSYEQYF

d_gene: -
abundance: -
v_gene: TRBV5-1
j_gene: TRBJ2-1
CDR3nt: TGCGCCAGCAGCTTGATTAATCGGGGGACACTAGGCAATGAGCAGTTCTTC
CDR3aa: CASSLINRGTLGNEQFF

d_gene: -
abundance: -
v_gene: TRBV5-4
j_gene: TRBJ2-7
CDR3nt: TGTGCCAGCAGCTCCATAGGACAGACTGTCTACGAGCAGTACTTC
CDR3aa: CASSSIGQTVYEQYF

d_gene: -
abundance: -
v_gene: TRBV10-1
j_gene: TRBJ1-2
CDR3nt: TGCGCCAGCAGTGAGTCGAGGGGCTATGGCTACACCTTC
CDR3aa: CASSESRGYGYTF

d_gene: -
abundance: once
v_gene: TRBV5-1
j_gene: TRBJ2-6
CDR3nt: TGCGCCAGCAGCTCCGGTGGCTCTGGGGCCAACGTCCTGACTTTC
CDR3aa: CASSSGGSGANVLTF

d_gene: -
abundance: few
v_gene: TRBV28
j_gene: TRBJ1-3
CDR3nt: TGTGCCAGCAATTACAGAAACACCATATATTTT
CDR3aa: CASNYRNTIYF

d_gene: TRBD2
abundance: -
v_gene: TRBV28
j_gene: TRBJ2-1
CDR3nt: TGTGCCAGCCGCTCAGGGGGAGCGGGAGGGTCCTACAATGAGCAGTTCTTC
CDR3aa: CASRSGGAGGSYNEQFF

d_gene: TRBD2
abundance: -
v_gene: TRBV30
j_gene: TRBJ2-4
CDR3nt: TGTGCCTGGAATACGGTAGCGGGGAACATTCAGTACTTC
CDR3aa: CAWNTVAGNIQYF

d_gene: -
abundance: -
v_gene: TRBV28
j_gene: TRBJ2-5
CDR3nt: TGTGCCAGCACCAAGGGACGTTGGCAAGAGACCCAGTACTTC
CDR3aa: CASTKGRWQETQYF

d_gene: -
abundance: -
v_gene: TRBV19
j_gene: TRBJ2-2
CDR3nt: TGTGCCAGTAGTGCCGACCCCACTCGACAGATCGGGGAGCTGTTTTTT
CDR3aa: CASSADPTRQIGELFF

d_gene: -
abundance: -
v_gene: TRBV11-3
j_gene: TRBJ2-7
CDR3nt: TGTGCCAGCAGCTTAGTTGGCACCTCCTACGAGCAGTACTTC
CDR3aa: CASSLVGTSYEQYF

d_gene: TRBD2
abundance: -
v_gene: TRBV5-1
j_gene: TRBJ2-3
CDR3nt: TGCGCCAGCAGCTTGGGGGGAACCGGACTAGCGGGAGGGAAGTATTTT
CDR3aa: CASSLGGTGLAGGKYF

d_gene: -
abundance: -
v_gene: TRBV28
j_gene: TRBJ2-3
CDR3nt: TGTGCCAGCAGCGTAACAGGGACAGATACGCAGTATTTT
CDR3aa: CASSVTGTDTQYF

d_gene: -
abundance: -
v_gene: TRBV6-1
j_gene: TRBJ2-5
CDR3nt: TGTGCCAGCAGTGCTTGGTACCAAGAGACCCAGTACTTC
CDR3aa: CASSAWYQETQYF

d_gene: -
abundance: -
v_gene: TRBV10-3
j_gene: TRBJ2-1
CDR3nt: TGTGCCATCAGTGAGTCCGCCGATACCTACAATGAGCAGTTCTTC
CDR3aa: CAISESADTYNEQFF

d_gene: -
abundance: few
v_gene: TRBV6-1
j_gene: TRBJ2-1
CDR3nt: TGTGCCAGCACAGAGGAGGAATACAATGAGCAGTTCTTC
CDR3aa: CASTEEEYNEQFF

d_gene: TRBD2
abundance: -
v_gene: TRBV7-9
j_gene: TRBJ2-3
CDR3nt: TGTGCCAGCAGCCCTAGTCCCCTAGGTAGCGGGAGCGGGGCAGATACGCAGTATTTT
CDR3aa: CASSPSPLGSGSGADTQYF

d_gene: -
abundance: -
v_gene: TRBV19
j_gene: TRBJ1-4
CDR3nt: TGTGCCAGTAGAGGGCGGACTAATGAAAAACTGTTTTTT
CDR3aa: CASRGRTNEKLFF

d_gene: -
abundance: -
v_gene: TRBV6-5
j_gene: TRBJ1-3
CDR3nt: TGTGCCAGCACCCGCTCCGGGGTAGATGGAAACACCATATATTTT
CDR3aa: CASTRSGVDGNTIYF

d_gene: -
abundance: -
v_gene: TRBV25-1
j_gene: TRBJ2-5
CDR3nt: TGTGCCAGCAGTGACTACAGGGATTCCGAGACCCAGTACTTC
CDR3aa: CASSDYRDSETQYF

d_gene: TRBD2
abundance: -
v_gene: TRBV29-1
j_gene: TRBJ2-2
CDR3nt: TGCAGCGTTCGGACTAGCCCCCCCGGGGAGCTGTTTTTT
CDR3aa: CSVRTSPPGELFF

d_gene: -
abundance: -
v_gene: TRBV9
j_gene: TRBJ1-3
CDR3nt: TGTGCCAGCAGCGTAGGGTGGCAGCTAGATTCCTCTGGAAACACCATATATTTT
CDR3aa: CASSVGWQLDSSGNTIYF